These T cell receptor beta chains were read from a single sample in a study of blood T cell repertoires in COVID-19. The table came from immunoSEQ multiplex PCR; TCRdb's copy has only in-frame clones and leaves some out. The table records 200,000 to 250,000 clones, over 80% of them present only once. Sequenced sample: PBMCs or T cells enriched from blood (not recorded which). These receptors came from a woman under 30 who had recovered from COVID-19. CDR3s include the opening cysteine and the closing phenylalanine or tryptophan. A D gene is named only where the DNA matches it firmly. Part of the rows lack a size; the others show once, few, many or a class for expanded clones.

V gene	clone size	J gene	D gene	CDR3 DNA	CDR3 protein
TRBV10-3	.	TRBJ2-3	TRBD2	TGTGCCATCAGTATTGGGACTAGCGGGGGGCTAGATACGCAGTATTTT	CAISIGTSGGLDTQYF
TRBV12-3/TRBV12-4	.	TRBJ2-5	TRBD2	TGTGCCAGCAGCCTTACTAGCGGAGAGACCCAGTACTTC	CASSLTSGETQYF
TRBV11-3	.	TRBJ1-4	TRBD1	TGTGCCAGCAGCTCCCGGACAGGGTACAGTGAAAAACTGTTTTTT	CASSSRTGYSEKLFF
TRBV5-1	once	TRBJ2-2	TRBD2	TGCGCCAGCAGCTTCACGGCGGGAGGTGGCACCGGGGAGCTGTTTTTT	CASSFTAGGGTGELFF
TRBV19	.	TRBJ1-2	.	TGTGCCAGTAGCCCGGACAGCAACTATGGCTACACCTTC	CASSPDSNYGYTF
TRBV19	.	TRBJ1-1	TRBD1	TGTGCCAGTAGTTTGACAGGGGGCACTGAAGCTTTCTTT	CASSLTGGTEAFF
TRBV5-1	once	TRBJ2-3	.	TGCGCCAGCAGCCTGGAGGATGGGCGCACAGATACGCAGTATTTT	CASSLEDGRTDTQYF
TRBV3-1/TRBV3-2	.	TRBJ1-6	.	TGTGCCAGCTCAGGGGAAGGCTCCTATAATTCACCCCTCCACTTT	CASSGEGSYNSPLHF
TRBV18	.	TRBJ2-7	TRBD1	TGTGCCAGCTCACCACGGGGACAGACCTACGAGCAGTACTTC	CASSPRGQTYEQYF
TRBV28	.	TRBJ1-2	TRBD1	TGTGCCAGCAGTACTACCCCAGGGACAGGGGGCGACTATGGCTACACCTTC	CASSTTPGTGGDYGYTF
TRBV13	.	TRBJ1-4	TRBD1	TGTGCCAGCACCCAATGGGCAGGGGGAAACGAAAAACTGTTTTTT	CASTQWAGGNEKLFF
TRBV19	once	TRBJ2-5	.	TGTGCCAGTAGCGAATCCTGGGGCTACGGGACCCAGTACTTC	CASSESWGYGTQYF
TRBV10-3	few	TRBJ1-1	.	TGTGCCATCAGTGAGTCCTGGAACACTGAAGCTTTCTTT	CAISESWNTEAFF
TRBV9	.	TRBJ1-2	TRBD1	TGTGCCAGCAGCGAGAGAAACAGGGGGCGGTACTATGGCTACACCTTC	CASSERNRGRYYGYTF
TRBV19	.	TRBJ1-5	.	TGTGCCAGTAGTGTAATGAACTCCCAACATCAGCCCCAGCATTTT	CASSVMNSQHQPQHF
TRBV11-3	.	TRBJ2-1	TRBD2	TGTGCCAGCAGCAGTAGCGGGAGCGACTACAATGAGCAGTTCTTC	CASSSSGSDYNEQFF
TRBV15	.	TRBJ1-1	.	TGTGCCACCAGGGCGGGGATGAACACTGAAGCTTTCTTT	CATRAGMNTEAFF
TRBV12-3/TRBV12-4	.	TRBJ1-2	.	TGTGCCAGCAGTTTGCAACAAAACTATGGCTACACCTTC	CASSLQQNYGYTF
TRBV28	.	TRBJ2-3	.	TGTGCCAGCAGTAGCGGCACCCTCACAGATACGCAGTATTTT	CASSSGTLTDTQYF
TRBV29-1	once	TRBJ1-2	.	TGCAGCGCTGCAGGGGTCCGAGGCTACACCTTC	CSAAGVRGYTF
TRBV4-1	.	TRBJ1-2	.	TGCGCCAGCAGCAATTTCGCGGACAGCTATGGCTACACCTTC	CASSNFADSYGYTF
TRBV29-1	.	TRBJ2-7	TRBD2	TGCAGCGTTGAGGCTAGCGGGAGGTACGAGCAGTACTTC	CSVEASGRYEQYF
TRBV5-1	.	TRBJ1-4	.	TGCGCCAGCAGACGTAGCGGGGTGGATGAAAAACTGTTTTTT	CASRRSGVDEKLFF
TRBV15	.	TRBJ1-2	.	TGTGCCACCAGCAGTGCGAACAGGGACACCTACACCTTC	CATSSANRDTYTF
TRBV11-3	.	TRBJ2-2	.	TGTGCCAGCAGCTTACCGTCAGGGGCAGTTGTGGACACCGGGGAGCTGTTTTTT	CASSLPSGAVVDTGELFF
TRBV12-5	.	TRBJ2-3	TRBD2	TGTGCTAGTGCCCATGGGGCTAGCGGGCACACAGATACGCAGTATTTT	CASAHGASGHTDTQYF
TRBV19	.	TRBJ2-7	TRBD1	TGTGCCAGTAGCCTACTCGACAGGGGAGGCGAGCAGTACTTC	CASSLLDRGGEQYF
TRBV6-4	once	TRBJ2-3	TRBD2	TGTGCCAGTGGTGGCCCTAGCGGGGGGGCAGATACGCAGTATTTT	CASGGPSGGADTQYF